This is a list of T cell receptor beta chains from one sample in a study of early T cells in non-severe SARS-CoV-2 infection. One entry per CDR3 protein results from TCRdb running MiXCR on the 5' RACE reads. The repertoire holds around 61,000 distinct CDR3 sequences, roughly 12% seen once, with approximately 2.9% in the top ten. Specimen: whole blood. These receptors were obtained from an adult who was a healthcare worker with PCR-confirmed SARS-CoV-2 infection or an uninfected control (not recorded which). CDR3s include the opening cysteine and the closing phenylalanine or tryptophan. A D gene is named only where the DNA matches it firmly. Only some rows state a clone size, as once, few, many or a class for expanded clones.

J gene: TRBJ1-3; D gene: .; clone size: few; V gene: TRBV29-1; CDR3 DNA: TGCAGCGTTGAAGGTCCACCAGGAAACACCATATATTTT; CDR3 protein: CSVEGPPGNTIYF
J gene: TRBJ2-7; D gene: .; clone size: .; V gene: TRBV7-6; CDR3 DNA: TGTGCCAGCAGCTTAGGTGGGTTAGACTACGAGCAGTACTTC; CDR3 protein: CASSLGGLDYEQYF
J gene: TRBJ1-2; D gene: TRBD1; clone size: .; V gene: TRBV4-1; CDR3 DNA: TGCGCCAGCAGCCCGGGTCCCGGGACAGGGACCTATGGCTACACCTTC; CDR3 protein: CASSPGPGTGTYGYTF
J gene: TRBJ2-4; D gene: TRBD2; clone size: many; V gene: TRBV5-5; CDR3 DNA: TGTGCCAGCAGCTTGCTTACGAGGGCTAGCGGGCTTGAGTCCAAAAACATTCAGTACTTC; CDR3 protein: CASSLLTRASGLESKNIQYF
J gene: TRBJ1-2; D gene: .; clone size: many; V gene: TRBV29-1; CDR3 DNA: TGCAGCGTTGAAGGTAGCAGTGGCTACACCTTC; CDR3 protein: CSVEGSSGYTF
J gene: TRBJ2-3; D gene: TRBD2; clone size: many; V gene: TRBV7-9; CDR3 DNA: TGTGCCAGCAGCCCTCCGGGACTAGCGACCACAGATACGCAGTATTTT; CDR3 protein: CASSPPGLATTDTQYF
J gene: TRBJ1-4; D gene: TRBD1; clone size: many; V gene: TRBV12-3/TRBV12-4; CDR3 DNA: TGTGCCAGCAGTTTCTGGGACAGGGGGAATGAAAAACTGTTTTTT; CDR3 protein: CASSFWDRGNEKLFF
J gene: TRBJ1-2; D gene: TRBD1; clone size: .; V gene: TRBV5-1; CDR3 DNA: TGCGCCAGCAGCTTTACAGGGGGTGACTATGGCTACACCTTC; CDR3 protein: CASSFTGGDYGYTF
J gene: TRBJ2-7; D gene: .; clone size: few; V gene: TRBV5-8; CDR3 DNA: TGTGCCAGCAGACCAACACGCGCCTACGAGCAGTACTTC; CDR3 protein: CASRPTRAYEQYF
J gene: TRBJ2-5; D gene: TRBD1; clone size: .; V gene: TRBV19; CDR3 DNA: TGTGCCAGTACCCGGGGCCCACAGGGGGCCACCCAGTACTTC; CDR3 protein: CASTRGPQGATQYF
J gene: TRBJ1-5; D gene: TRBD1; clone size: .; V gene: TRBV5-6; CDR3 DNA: TGTGCCAGCAGCTTGGGAGGGGGCGCCGGGCAGCCCCAGCATTTT; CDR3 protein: CASSLGGGAGQPQHF
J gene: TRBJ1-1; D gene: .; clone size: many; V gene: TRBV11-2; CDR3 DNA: TGTGCCAGCAGCGCTACCGGGAACACTGAAGCTTTCTTT; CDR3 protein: CASSATGNTEAFF
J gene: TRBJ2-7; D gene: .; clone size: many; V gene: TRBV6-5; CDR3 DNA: TGTGCCAGCAGCCGCAGATTATACGGACGCACAACCTACGAGCAGTACTTC; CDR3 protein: CASSRRLYGRTTYEQYF
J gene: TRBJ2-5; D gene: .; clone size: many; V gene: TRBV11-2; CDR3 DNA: TGTGCCAGCTCCCGTAACTGGGAGGAGAAAGAGACCCAGTACTTC; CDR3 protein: CASSRNWEEKETQYF
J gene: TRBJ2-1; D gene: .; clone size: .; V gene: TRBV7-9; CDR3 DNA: TGTGCCAGCAGCCCCCTGGGGCGGGGCAATGAGCAGTTCTTC; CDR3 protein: CASSPLGRGNEQFF
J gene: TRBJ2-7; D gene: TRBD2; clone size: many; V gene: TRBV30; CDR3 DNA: TGTGCCTGGAGTTTCCTAGCGGGGAACTACGAGCAGTACTTC; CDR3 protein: CAWSFLAGNYEQYF
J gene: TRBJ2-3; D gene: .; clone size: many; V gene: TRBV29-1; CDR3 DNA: TGCAGCGTTGACAGGGGGGCCACAGATACGCAGTATTTT; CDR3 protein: CSVDRGATDTQYF
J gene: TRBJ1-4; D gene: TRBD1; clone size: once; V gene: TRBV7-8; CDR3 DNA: TGTGCCAGCAAGGTTACAGGGGTAGGAGAAAAACTGTTTTTT; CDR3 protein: CASKVTGVGEKLFF
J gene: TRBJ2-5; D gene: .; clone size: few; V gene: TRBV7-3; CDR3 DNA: TGTGCCAGCAGCTTAAGCCCCGGTTCTGGGACCCAGTACTTC; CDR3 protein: CASSLSPGSGTQYF
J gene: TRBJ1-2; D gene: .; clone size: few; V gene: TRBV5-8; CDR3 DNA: TGTGCCAGCACCCAACCCGGGGGGCAATCTAACTATGGCTACACCTTC; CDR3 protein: CASTQPGGQSNYGYTF
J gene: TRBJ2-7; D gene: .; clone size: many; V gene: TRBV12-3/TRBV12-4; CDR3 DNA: TGTGCCAGCAGTCTACTGGGCCCCGGGCAGTACTTC; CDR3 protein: CASSLLGPGQYF
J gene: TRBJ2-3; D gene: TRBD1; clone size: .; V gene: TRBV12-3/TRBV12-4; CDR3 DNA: TGTGCCAGCAGCTACAAGCCGGGACAGGGAAGAACAGATACGCAGTATTTT; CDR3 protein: CASSYKPGQGRTDTQYF
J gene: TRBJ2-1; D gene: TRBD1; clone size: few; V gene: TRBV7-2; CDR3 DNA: TGTGCCAGCAGCCCCCCGCGGGCCAGGGGGTACAATGAGCAGTTCTTC; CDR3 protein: CASSPPRARGYNEQFF
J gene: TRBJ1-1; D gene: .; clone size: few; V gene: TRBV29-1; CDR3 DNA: TGCAGCGTTGACCAGGCCAGCGGAGCTTTCTTT; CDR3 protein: CSVDQASGAFF
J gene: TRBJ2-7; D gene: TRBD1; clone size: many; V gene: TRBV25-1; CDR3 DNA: TGTGCCAGCAGTTACGGGCAGGGGGTATACGAGCAGTACTTC; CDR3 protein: CASSYGQGVYEQYF
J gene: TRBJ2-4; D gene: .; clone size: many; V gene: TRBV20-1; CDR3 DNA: TGCAGTGCCTCTACCTGGGAAAACATTCAGTACTTC; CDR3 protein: CSASTWENIQYF
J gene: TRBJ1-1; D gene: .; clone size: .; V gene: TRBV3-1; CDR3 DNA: TGTGCCAGCAGCCAAGTTGAGGCCCATGAAGCTTTCTTT; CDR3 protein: CASSQVEAHEAFF
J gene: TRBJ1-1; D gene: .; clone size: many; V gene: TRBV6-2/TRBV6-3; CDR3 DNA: TGTGCCAGCAGTTCCACCGGGGGAGCTCACACTGAAGCTTTCTTT; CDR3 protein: CASSSTGGAHTEAFF
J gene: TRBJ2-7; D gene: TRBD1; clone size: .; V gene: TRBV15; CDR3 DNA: TGTGCCACCAGCAGGGACAGGAGTGGGGCCTACGAGCAGTACTTC; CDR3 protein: CATSRDRSGAYEQYF
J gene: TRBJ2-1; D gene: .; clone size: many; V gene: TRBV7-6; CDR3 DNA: TGTGCCAGCAGCTTGTCAGGGCCAAGCTCCTACAATGAGCAGTTCTTC; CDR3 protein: CASSLSGPSSYNEQFF
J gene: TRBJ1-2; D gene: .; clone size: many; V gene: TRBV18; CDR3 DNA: TGTGCCAGCTCCCCCCCGTCCAGGACAGGCTACACCTTC; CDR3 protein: CASSPPSRTGYTF
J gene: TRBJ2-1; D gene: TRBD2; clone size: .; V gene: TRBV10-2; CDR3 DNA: TGCGCCAGCAGTCCCCTTAGCGGGTTCTACAATGAGCAGTTCTTC; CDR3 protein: CASSPLSGFYNEQFF
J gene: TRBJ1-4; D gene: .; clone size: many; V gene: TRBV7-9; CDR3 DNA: TGTGCCAGCAGCTTGGGGACCAAGCCGGAACTGTTTTTT; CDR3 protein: CASSLGTKPELFF
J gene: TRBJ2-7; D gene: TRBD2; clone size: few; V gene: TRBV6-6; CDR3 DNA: TGTGCCAGCAGTTACTCAAGCGGGGACGCCTACGAGCAGTACTTC; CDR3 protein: CASSYSSGDAYEQYF
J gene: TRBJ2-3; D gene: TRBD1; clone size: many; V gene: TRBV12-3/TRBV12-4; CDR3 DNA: TGTGCCAGCAGGGCAGGGACAGGCTTCACGATAGATACGCAGTATTTT; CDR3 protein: CASRAGTGFTIDTQYF
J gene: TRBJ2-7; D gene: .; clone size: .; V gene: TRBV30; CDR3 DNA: TGTGCCTGGAGTGTACTCGGGACGTACTACGAGCAGTACTTC; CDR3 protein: CAWSVLGTYYEQYF
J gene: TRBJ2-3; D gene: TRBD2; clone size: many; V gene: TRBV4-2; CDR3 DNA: TGTGCCAGCAGCCAACTAGCGGGCGAAGGCACAGATACGCAGTATTTT; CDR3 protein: CASSQLAGEGTDTQYF
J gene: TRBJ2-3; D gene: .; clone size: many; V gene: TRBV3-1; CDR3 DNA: TGTGCCAGCAGAAACTTAGGGACGTCGAACACAGATACGCAGTATTTT; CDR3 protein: CASRNLGTSNTDTQYF
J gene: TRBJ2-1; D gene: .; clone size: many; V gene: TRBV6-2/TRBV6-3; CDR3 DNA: TGTGCCAGCAGTGGGTCGACGGTCGCATACAATGAGCAGTTCTTC; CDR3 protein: CASSGSTVAYNEQFF
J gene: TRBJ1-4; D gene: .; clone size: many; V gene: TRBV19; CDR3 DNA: TGTGCCAGTAGTATAGATCGTTGGCGGGAACTGTTTTTT; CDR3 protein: CASSIDRWRELFF
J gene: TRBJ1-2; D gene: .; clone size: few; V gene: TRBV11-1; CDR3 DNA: TGTGCCAGCAGCCAGTCAGGTGATGGCTACACCTTC; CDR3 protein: CASSQSGDGYTF
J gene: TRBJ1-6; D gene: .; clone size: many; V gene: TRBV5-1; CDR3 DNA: TGCGCCAGCAGCTTGGGACACCTGAGCTCCTATAATTCACCCCTCCACTTT; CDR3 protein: CASSLGHLSSYNSPLHF
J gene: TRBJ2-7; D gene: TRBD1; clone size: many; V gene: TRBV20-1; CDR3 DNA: TGCAGTGCTGGGCGGGGGACAGGGCCGCGGGAGCAGTACTTC; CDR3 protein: CSAGRGTGPREQYF
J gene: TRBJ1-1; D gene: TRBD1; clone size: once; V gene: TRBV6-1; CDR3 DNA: TGTGCCAGCCTGGACAGGAAGTGGATGAACACTGAAGCTTTCTTT; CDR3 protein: CASLDRKWMNTEAFF
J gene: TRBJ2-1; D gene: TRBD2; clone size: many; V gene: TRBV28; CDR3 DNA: TGTGCCAGCACCTCCCCTGGGACTAGCGGGATCAGGGAGCAGTTCTTC; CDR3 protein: CASTSPGTSGIREQFF
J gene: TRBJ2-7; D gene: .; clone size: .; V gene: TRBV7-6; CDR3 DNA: TGTGCCAGCAGCTTAGAATTACGGGGGCACCACGAGCAGTACTTC; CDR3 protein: CASSLELRGHHEQYF
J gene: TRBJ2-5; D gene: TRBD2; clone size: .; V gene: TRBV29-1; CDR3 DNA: TGCAGCGTTGACTCTAGCGGGAGAGGGGGAGAGACCCAGTACTTC; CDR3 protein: CSVDSSGRGGETQYF
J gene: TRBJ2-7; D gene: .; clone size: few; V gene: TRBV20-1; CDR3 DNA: TGCAGTGCACTGGACTACTACGAGCAGTACTTC; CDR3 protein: CSALDYYEQYF
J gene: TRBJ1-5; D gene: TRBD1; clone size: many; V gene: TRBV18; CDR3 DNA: TGTGCCAGCTCACCAACGCGGGACAGCCACTATAGCAATCAGCCCCAGCATTTT; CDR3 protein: CASSPTRDSHYSNQPQHF
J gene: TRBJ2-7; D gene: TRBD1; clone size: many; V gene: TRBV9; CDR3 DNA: TGTGCCAGCAGCGCTGTAGGGGACAGGGCTATCTACGAGCAGTACTTC; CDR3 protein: CASSAVGDRAIYEQYF
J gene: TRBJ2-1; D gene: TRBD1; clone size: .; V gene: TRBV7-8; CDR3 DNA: TGTGCCAGCAGCCGAGACAGGGTAAGCTCCTACAATGAGCAGTTCTTC; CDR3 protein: CASSRDRVSSYNEQFF
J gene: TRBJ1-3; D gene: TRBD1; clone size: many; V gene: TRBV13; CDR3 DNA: TGTGCCAGCAGCGAAACGCCGGGACAGGGGGACTCTGGAAACACCATATATTTT; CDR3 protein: CASSETPGQGDSGNTIYF